This is a list of T cell receptor beta chains from one sample in a study of cytomegalovirus exposure and HLA in healthy donors. TCRdb keeps only in-frame clones here, not all; method: immunoSEQ multiplex PCR. The table has roughly 130,000 clones, about 63% seen once. The sequenced sample consisted of PBMCs. Receptor source: a man younger than 40 in good health and CMV-seropositive. Both conserved end residues are trimmed from each CDR3. Each record gives: V gene, J gene, CDR3 protein.

>TRBV6-5|TRBJ2-1
ASSFWGGFENEQF
>TRBV2|TRBJ2-5
ASTLLRTAETQY
>TRBV7-9|TRBJ2-1
ASSLQGGTSNEQF
>TRBV5-1|TRBJ2-7
ASSFGTFTYEQY
>TRBV5-1|TRBJ2-1
ASSLRLAGGDNEQF
>TRBV2|TRBJ1-2
ASSPDRQGVGYGYT
>TRBV19|TRBJ2-6
ASRAHSGANVLT
>TRBV5-4|TRBJ2-1
ASSPGGLAGEDEQF
>TRBV28|TRBJ1-2
ASSSGGPDSGYT
>TRBV7-3|TRBJ1-2
ASSLATGGGPYGYT
>TRBV19|TRBJ2-1
ASSNFLAPVQNEQF
>TRBV30|TRBJ1-4
AWSEDSGYEKLF
>TRBV30|TRBJ1-2
AWSSLSRRSFYGYT
>TRBV5-1|TRBJ2-7
ASSPAGTGGPGEQY
>TRBV11-3|TRBJ2-1
ASSLRISPNEQF
>TRBV7-3|TRBJ2-3
ASSRTSDVDTQY
>TRBV4-1|TRBJ2-2
ASSQDPRSGGTGELF
>TRBV28|TRBJ1-2
ASSFRDRVVGYGYT
>TRBV18|TRBJ1-3
ASSPNRVRIGNTIY
>TRBV30|TRBJ2-3
AWSVPTGLTDTQY
>TRBV14|TRBJ2-5
ASSHRGTGVVETQY
>TRBV29-1|TRBJ2-3
SVEGSGRNTQY
>TRBV5-1|TRBJ1-6
ASSSGQGFNSPLH
>TRBV6-5|TRBJ2-5
ASSYSMASAKETQY
>TRBV19|TRBJ2-7
ASPFRPEAGAYEQY
>TRBV6-5|TRBJ2-2
ASGERGELF
>TRBV10-3|TRBJ1-1
AISEWRENTEAF
>TRBV18|TRBJ2-1
ASSPPRSGNLYNEQF
>TRBV7-3|TRBJ1-2
ASSLGQGQNYGYT
>TRBV6-5|TRBJ2-1
ASSYPARENNEQF
>TRBV6-4|TRBJ2-3
ASSVGGTDTQY
>TRBV28|TRBJ2-5
ASRSAGGPQETQY
>TRBV2|TRBJ2-4
ASTLAGGLAKNIQY
>TRBV5-1|TRBJ1-1
ASSLDFSGGEAF
>TRBV5-5|TRBJ1-2
ASSPGTGRPYT
>TRBV7-8|TRBJ2-3
ASSPPRLAGIDTQY
>TRBV4-1|TRBJ2-3
ASGRMSLETDTQY
>TRBV28|TRBJ1-2
ASSLQGANYGYT
>TRBV10-3|TRBJ2-3
AIRGGQGQDTQY
>TRBV5-4|TRBJ2-5
ASSPLPPRGFTETQY
>TRBV6-5|TRBJ1-2
ASSYREWTGVGGYT
>TRBV7-8|TRBJ2-7
ASRQGASGGRLYEQY
>TRBV18|TRBJ1-5
ASASGSSNQPQH
>TRBV5-4|TRBJ1-1
ASSWGDRNTEAF
>TRBV6-1|TRBJ1-1
ASSESNTEAF